This TCR beta chain was retrieved from a study of T cells expressing NK-cell markers. Turning to the study itself: The authors derived TCR beta repertoires from sorted CD3+CD56+NKG2C+, CD3+CD56+NKG2C- and CD3+CD56-NKG2C+ T cells. Seropositivity for HCMV was found in seven of the eight sequenced donors, with one seronegative.

This CDR3 is built from 14 residues. Germline lookup yields CDR1 MNHEY and CDR2 SVGAGI. Researchers built TCR beta cDNA using 5'RACE template switching with UMIs. After re-calling the 5' RACE reads, TCRdb lists one entry per CDR3 protein, DNA absent. The sample table includes 350,000 to 450,000 distinct CDR3 sequences. The source material was blood T cells: a sorted CD56 or NKG2C T cell subset, CD4+ or CD8+ T cells, or bulk PBMC T cells (not recorded which). This chain uses TRBV6-5 with TRBJ1-2. This clonotype originated in a man aged 18 to 69 in good health. CDR3 residues: CASSKAGKNYGYTF.